A selection of T cell receptor beta chains follows, all from one sample in a study of blood T cell repertoires in COVID-19. Profiled with immunoSEQ multiplex PCR; TCRdb holds only in-frame clones, not every one. The repertoire holds about 140,000 clones, with about 88% as singletons. Sequencing was carried out using peripheral blood. The receptor set was obtained from a human donor with COVID-19, enrolled during active disease. The donor label of this sample is uncertain. Each CDR3 is given with its conserved first and last residue.

CASSGGLAYEQYF 13 TRBJ2-7 TRBV6-5
CASSSLEGRGIDTGELFF 18 TRBJ2-2 TRBV19
CASSSGGYGANVLTF 15 TRBJ2-6 TRBV5-8
CASSVGTPENSPLHF 15 TRBJ1-6 TRBV9
CASTSGRSQETQYF 14 TRBJ2-5 TRBV5-1
CASRTSGRVGSYNEQFF 17 TRBJ2-1 TRBV10-3
CASSLGARNPREQFF 15 TRBJ2-1 TRBV28
CASSFRQGWHEQYF 14 TRBJ2-7 TRBV19
CASSEGGVRENTEAFF 16 TRBJ1-1 TRBV25-1
CASSDEQGRNVYGYTF 16 TRBJ1-2 TRBV9
CASNPRRGNSPLHF 14 TRBJ1-6 TRBV2
CASSPGTVNYEQYF 14 TRBJ2-7 TRBV5-6
CASSAEFKPQHF 12 TRBJ1-5 TRBV6-2/TRBV6-3
CASSQGSGTPLYEQYF 16 TRBJ2-7 TRBV3-1/TRBV3-2
CASSTTGEGTYEQYF 15 TRBJ2-7 TRBV6-5
CSASGASQGGEKLFF 15 TRBJ1-4 TRBV20-1